The next 31 T cell receptor beta chains were all read from a single sample in a study of blood T cell repertoires in COVID-19. Only in-frame clones appear in the TCRdb table, and some are missing; sequencing was by immunoSEQ multiplex PCR. The sample records roughly 42,000 clones, around 90% being singletons. Sequencing was carried out using peripheral blood. The source is a man aged 50-60 years with COVID-19, enrolled during active disease.

The chain links TRBV5-1 to TRBJ2-5; 8 positions agree with TRBD2. CDR3 length: 15 residues. Germline lookup yields CDR1 SGHRS and CDR2 YFSETQ. V trimming: 4 bases; J trimming: 5 bases; junction bases outside the gene matches: 10. CDR3 region: CASSVLAGMGETQYF. Here the CDR3 DNA reads TGCGCCAGCAGCGTGTTAGCGGGAATGGGGGAGACCCAGTACTTC.

The rearrangement uses TRBV27 and TRBJ1-6; 7 nucleotides agree with TRBD1. The length of the CDR3 is 14 residues. J gave up 5 bases and V 5 bases, and 3 bases lay outside the gene matches. Per the germline V gene, CDR1 is MNHEY and CDR2 is SMNVEV (reference sequence). The CDR3 sequence: CASSRQGHNSPLHF. The CDR3 DNA sequence: TGTGCCAGCAGTCGACAGGGCCATAATTCACCCCTCCACTTT.

This chain uses TRBV7-2 with TRBJ1-3; D may be TRBD1 (5 bases). The germline CDR1 and CDR2 sequences are SGHTA and FQGNSA. The CDR3 covers 13 residues. V lost 6 bases and J 1 base, leaving 7 bases between the germline ends. CDR3 in DNA: TGTGCCAGCAGTCGGGGGTCTGGAAACACCATATATTTT. Protein: CASSRGSGNTIYF.

V usage is TRBV9 and J usage is TRBJ1-5; D call uncertain. This CDR3 has 15 residues. V was pared by 2 bases and J by 6 bases, with 15 bases between. The germline CDR1 and CDR2 sequences are SGDLS and YYNGEE. CDR3 in DNA: TGTGCCAGCAGCGTGGAAGGGAGGGAGGGTCAGCCCCAGCATTTT. Amino acids: CASSVEGREGQPQHF.

CDR3 coding DNA: TGTGCCAGCAGTTCCATACCGGGACAGGGAGACTATGGCTACACCTTC. Translated: CASSSIPGQGDYGYTF. The chain has TRBV28 and TRBJ1-2; 9 bases fit TRBD1. The CDR3 has 16 amino acids. CDR1 and CDR2 (germline): MDHEN, SYDVKM. V shed 4 bases, J shed 3 bases, and the junction held 9 bases outside the gene matches.

V usage is TRBV5-1 and J usage is TRBJ2-1, with TRBD2 identical over 7 bases. This CDR3 spans 15 amino acids. Germline CDR1 and CDR2: SGHRS and YFSETQ. Unmatched junction bases numbered 13, after V lost 5 bases and J lost 8 bases. Here the CDR3 DNA reads TGCGCCAGCAGAGACTGGACTAGTGTCGGCGATGAGCAGTTCTTC. It yields the protein CASRDWTSVGDEQFF.

This sequence joins TRBV19 and TRBJ1-2; D unresolved. The CDR3 sequence is 14 residues long. From germline, CDR1 is LNHDA and CDR2 SQIVND (reference sequence). The V end lost 5 bases, the J end lost 2 bases, and 12 bases lay between the germline ends. CDR3 nucleotides: TGTGCCAGTAGTCAGAGGAGGGCGAACTATGGCTACACCTTC. Its translation: CASSQRRANYGYTF. Full variable domain (rest looked up from reference TRBV19 and TRBJ1-2): DGGITQSPKYLFRKEGQNVTLSCEQNLNHDAMYWYRQDPGQGLRLIYYSQIVNDFQKGDIAEGYSVSREKKESFPLTVTSAQKNPTAFYLCASSQRRANYGYTFGSGTRLTVV.

The rearrangement joins TRBV4-2 to TRBJ1-1; no firm D call. Trimming pared 2 bases from V and 1 base from J, leaving 14 bases between. Germline assignment: CDR1 LGHNA and CDR2 YNFKEQ. This CDR3 region has 16 residues. CDR3: CASSQRGRRKNTEAFF. DNA of the CDR3: TGTGCCAGCAGCCAAAGAGGTCGGCGTAAGAACACTGAAGCTTTCTTT.

This sequence joins TRBV5-1 and TRBJ1-1; D call uncertain. Germline CDR1 SGHRS, CDR2 YFSETQ. Trimming removed 0 bases at V and 3 bases at J, with 9 bases between. The CDR3 loop spans 14 amino acids. The CDR3 region is CASSLGLFDTEAFF. The CDR3 nucleotides are TGCGCCAGCAGCTTGGGGCTCTTTGACACTGAAGCTTTCTTT.

The chain is built from TRBV5-5 and TRBJ1-1; maybe TRBD1 (5 bases). Per germline, CDR1 SGHKS and CDR2 YYEKEE (reference sequence). V was trimmed by 6 bases and J by 6 bases, leaving 18 bases between them. The CDR3 spans 14 residues. For the CDR3, the DNA is TGTGCCAGCACCGCCGGGACTGGTGGGGCTGAAGCTTTCTTT. It is translated as CASTAGTGGAEAFF. Together with reference TRBV5-5 and TRBJ1-1, the CDR3 gives the full variable domain: DAGVTQSPTHLIKTRGQQVTLRCSPISGHKSVSWYQQVLGQGPQFIFQYYEKEERGRGNFPDRFSARQFPNYSSELNVNALLLGDSALYLCASTAGTGGAEAFFGQGTRLTVV.

The V and J genes are TRBV2 and TRBJ2-1; TRBD1 aligns across 8 bases. Trimming removed 11 bases from V and 10 bases from J; junction bases left unmatched: 4. The CDR3 is 10 amino acids. CDR1 is SNHLY and CDR2 is FYNNEI in the germline V gene. The CDR3 sequence is CAGGQAEQFF. CDR3 nucleotides: TGTGCCGGGGGACAGGCCGAGCAGTTCTTC.

The CDR3 sequence: CASKGLAKNIQYF. CDR3 in DNA: TGTGCCAGCAAAGGACTAGCCAAAAACATTCAGTACTTC. V gene TRBV7-2 combines with J gene TRBJ2-4; TRBD2 might be the D (5 bases). The CDR3 runs to 13 residues. CDR1 SGHTA and CDR2 FQGNSA come from the germline V gene. Deletions cut 7 bases from V and 0 bases from J, with 7 bases between.

V gene TRBV4-3 combines with J gene TRBJ2-5; 8 nucleotides align to TRBD2. The CDR3 length is 18 residues. The germline V gene has CDR1 LGHNA and CDR2 YSLEER. The junction had 17 bases not matched to a gene; V was cut back by 3 bases and J by 5 bases. The CDR3 coding sequence is TGCGCCAGCAGCCAGGGATACCCTGGGACTAGGCCTGAGGAGACCCAGTACTTC. Translated: CASSQGYPGTRPEETQYF.

A single count supports this clone. The CDR3 coding sequence is TGTGCCAGCAGTTTAACCCCCCGTGCAGGGCGCTCACCCCTCCACTTT. This sequence encodes CASSLTPRAGRSPLHF. This rearrangement joins TRBV27 to TRBJ1-6; maybe TRBD1 (5 bases). Looked up from germline, CDR1 is MNHEY and CDR2 is SMNVEV (reference sequence). Trimming took off 2 bases at V and 10 bases at J, with 18 bases between the two ends. CDR3 size: 16 residues.

This chain connects TRBV18 to TRBJ2-6; the D is unclear. With 1 base removed from V and 0 bases from J, the gap between germline ends came to 4 bases. Per germline, CDR1 KGHSH and CDR2 LQKENI. The length of the CDR3 is 15 residues. The CDR3 DNA is TGTGCCAGCTCACCACTCTTCTCTGGGGCCAACGTCCTGACTTTC. Protein: CASSPLFSGANVLTF.

This clone showed up just a few times. The chain has TRBV18 and TRBJ1-2; D is undetermined. CDR1 and CDR2 (germline): KGHSH, LQKENI. The CDR3 runs 14 residues. The germline V and J ends were trimmed by 2 bases and 0 bases, with 7 bases remaining between them. The CDR3 DNA reads TGTGCCAGCTCACCAGGCCTAGCTAACTATGGCTACACCTTC. This codes for CASSPGLANYGYTF.

The chain joins TRBV6-2 or TRBV6-3 to TRBJ1-1; D is unresolved. CDR1 is MNHEY, CDR2 SVGEGT, per germline. This CDR3 region has 13 residues. Trimming took 6 bases from V and 3 from J, leaving 11 bases between them. This CDR3 is CASSPPVDTEAFF. The CDR3 region has the DNA TGTGCCAGCAGCCCCCCAGTGGACACTGAAGCTTTCTTT.

CDR3 DNA sequence: TGCGCCAGCAGCCCGAATATAGGGGCAGATACGCAGTATTTT. Its translation: CASSPNIGADTQYF. The V call is TRBV4-3, the J call TRBJ2-3, with D tentatively TRBD1 (5 bases). This CDR3 is 14 amino acids long. Trimming shortened V by 4 bases and J by 4 bases, and 12 bases separated the two germline ends. The V gene's germline CDR1 is LGHNA and CDR2 YSLEER.

The V call is TRBV5-4, the J call TRBJ2-3; 7 nucleotides line up with TRBD2. The CDR3 is made up of 14 amino acids. Germline V lookup: CDR1 SGHNT, CDR2 YYREEE (reference sequence). V shed 10 bases and J 2 bases; nucleotides not matched to a gene: 10. This CDR3 reads CAVKGREYTDTQYF. Written as DNA, the CDR3 is TGTGCCGTCAAAGGGCGGGAGTACACAGATACGCAGTATTTT.

The chain joins TRBV28 to TRBJ2-3, with TRBD2 matching 11 bases. This CDR3 is 15 amino acids long. Looked up from germline, CDR1 is MDHEN and CDR2 is SYDVKM. Trimming cost V 5 bases and J 4 bases; bases outside gene matches: 5. Written as DNA, the CDR3 is TGTGCCAGCAGTACTAGCGGGAGTAGGTCAGATACGCAGTATTTT. Translated: CASSTSGSRSDTQYF.

V usage is TRBV7-9 and J usage is TRBJ1-2; D not resolved. The CDR3 has 15 residues. The germline V gene encodes CDR1 SEHNR and CDR2 FQNEAQ (reference sequence). The V end lost 2 bases, the J end lost 2 bases, and 12 bases lay between the germline ends. The CDR3 nucleotides read TGTGCCAGCAGCTTATCCCGGACGGGGAACTATGGCTACACCTTC. Protein: CASSLSRTGNYGYTF. The full variable domain, with the rest looked up from reference TRBV7-9 and TRBJ1-2, is DTGVSQNPRHKITKRGQNVTFRCDPISEHNRLYWYRQTLGQGPEFLTYFQNEAQLEKSRLLSDRFSAERPKGSFSTLEIQRTEQGDSAMYLCASSLSRTGNYGYTFGSGTRLTVV.

The genes are TRBV7-2 and TRBJ1-5, with D unresolved. Trimming took off 5 bases at V and 3 bases at J, with 14 bases between the two ends. Germline V gene lookup returns CDR1 SGHTA and CDR2 FQGNSA. CDR3 size: 15 residues. The CDR3 region has the DNA TGTGCCAGCAGCCCATACCTGGGCCCCAATCAGCCCCAGCATTTT. As protein: CASSPYLGPNQPQHF. The full variable domain, its missing parts supplied by reference TRBV7-2 and TRBJ1-5, is GAGVSQSPSNKVTEKGKDVELRCDPISGHTALYWYRQSLGQGLEFLIYFQGNSAPDKSGLPSDRFSAERTGGSVSTLTIQRTQQEDSAVYLCASSPYLGPNQPQHFGDGTRLSIL.

CDR3 protein: CASSQDQVVMNTEAFF. The CDR3 DNA follows: TGTGCCAGCAGCCAAGATCAGGTGGTCATGAACACTGAAGCTTTCTTT. The gene calls are TRBV3-1 (or the pseudogene TRBV3-2) and TRBJ1-1; D is unresolved. CDR3 length equals 16 residues. Per germline, CDR1 LGHDT and CDR2 YNNKEL (reference sequence). Trimming shortened V by 0 bases and J by 0 bases, and 11 bases separated the two germline ends.

The J gene is TRBJ2-7, the V gene TRBV7-8, with 8 bases that match TRBD1. Losses at the gene ends were 0 bases for V and 6 bases for J; bases not matched to a gene: 4. This CDR3 is 14 amino acids long. Germline-derived CDR1 and CDR2 are SGHVS and FQNEAQ. CDR3 in DNA: TGTGCCAGCAGCTTAGCCAGGACAGGGAGCGAGCAGTACTTC. Translated, it gives CASSLARTGSEQYF.

The chain carries TRBV5-5 and TRBJ2-7; 8 nucleotides line up with TRBD1. The V gene's germline CDR1 is SGHKS and CDR2 YYEKEE (reference sequence). The CDR3 totals 15 residues. With 3 bases clipped from V and 6 bases from J, the junction kept 11 bases outside the gene matches. CDR3 nucleotides: TGTGCCAGCAGCTCTCATCCGACAGGGGCCGGCGAGCAGTACTTC. As protein: CASSSHPTGAGEQYF.

The chain links TRBV6-5 to TRBJ1-1, with TRBD1 matching 7 bases. Trimming at V came to 5 bases and at J to 7 bases, leaving 10 bases not matched to a gene. Germline V CDR1 and CDR2: MNHEY, SVGAGI. The CDR3 sequence is 14 residues long. CDR3 amino acids: CASSPLQGLREAFF. DNA for the CDR3: TGTGCCAGCAGTCCCTTACAGGGGCTTCGTGAAGCTTTCTTT.

The chain combines TRBV5-6 with TRBJ2-3, with 15 bases lining up with TRBD2. Germline V lookup: CDR1 SGHDT, CDR2 YYEEEE. The CDR3 runs to 16 residues. V dropped 4 bases and J dropped 9; count of bases not matched to a gene: 9. CDR3 in amino acids: CASSPGLAGGPTTQYF. CDR3 coding DNA: TGTGCCAGCAGCCCAGGACTAGCGGGAGGGCCTACGACGCAGTATTTT. Supplemented by reference TRBV5-6 and TRBJ2-3, the full variable domain reads DAGVTQSPTHLIKTRGQQVTLRCSPKSGHDTVSWYQQALGQGPQFIFQYYEEEERQRGNFPDRFSGHQFPNYSSELNVNALLLGDSALYLCASSPGLAGGPTTQYFGPGTRLTVL.

The gene calls are TRBV20-1 and TRBJ2-3; D is uncertain. The CDR3 is 9 residues long. Per germline, CDR1 DFQATT and CDR2 SNEGSKA (reference sequence). V dropped 5 bases and J dropped 6 bases, with 3 bases sitting between them. The CDR3 sequence is CSAPDTQYF. CDR3 DNA: TGCAGTGCTCCGGATACGCAGTATTTT.

The chain is built from TRBV5-1 and TRBJ1-1, with D possibly matching TRBD1 (6 bases). Per the germline V gene, CDR1 is SGHRS and CDR2 is YFSETQ. The V end lost 1 base, the J end lost 4 bases, and 14 bases lay between the germline ends. The CDR3 totals 15 residues. The CDR3 sequence is CASSLQGTSTTEAFF. The CDR3 nucleotides are TGCGCCAGCAGCTTGCAAGGGACATCGACCACTGAAGCTTTCTTT.

This chain connects TRBV7-9 to TRBJ2-3; possibly TRBD2 for D (5 bases). The V gene lost 3 bases and the J gene lost 3 bases, with 16 bases spanning the gap. The germline gives CDR1 SEHNR, CDR2 FQNEAQ (reference sequence). This CDR3 is 16 amino acids long. CDR3 in amino acids: CASSLAASRRTDTQYF. DNA for the CDR3: TGTGCCAGCAGCTTGGCAGCGTCGAGGAGGACAGATACGCAGTATTTT.

This sequence joins TRBV15 and TRBJ1-3, with a weak D call TRBD1 (5 bases). V was shortened by 4 bases and J by 3 bases, with 16 bases between the two germline ends. Germline assignment: CDR1 LNHNV and CDR2 YYDKDF (reference sequence). The CDR3 extends over 16 amino acids. The CDR3: CATSKQGANGGNTIYF. The CDR3 region has the DNA TGTGCCACCAGCAAGCAGGGCGCAAATGGTGGAAACACCATATATTTT.